Listed below are T cell receptor beta chains from one sample, sequenced in a study of shared clonotypes between healthy human individuals. Sequencing used immunoSEQ multiplex PCR; TCRdb keeps in-frame clones, though not all of them. The repertoire consists of about 980,000 clones, with about three quarters occurring once and the leading ten covering about 1.5%. The material sequenced was memory CD4+ T cells sorted from blood. The receptor source for this set is a man younger than 30 in good health. Each CDR3 is given with its conserved first and last residue. D genes are given only for firm matches. Clone size is shown for a subset of rows, as once, few, many or a class of expanded clone.

cdr3_aa,cdr3_nt,clone_size,j_call,v_call,d_call
CASSEDRGYGYTF,TGTGCCAGCAGCGAAGACAGGGGCTATGGCTACACCTTC,.,TRBJ1-2,TRBV11-2,TRBD1
CASSPRTGGSNSPLHF,TGTGCCAGCAGCCCGCGGACAGGGGGCAGTAATTCACCCCTCCACTTT,.,TRBJ1-6,TRBV5-4,TRBD1
CASSPGANVLTF,TGTGCCAGCAGCCCCGGGGCCAACGTCCTGACTTTC,once,TRBJ2-6,TRBV7-8,.
CASSLGDRLGAEAFF,TGTGCCAGCAGCTTGGGGGACAGGTTGGGTGCTGAAGCTTTCTTT,.,TRBJ1-1,TRBV5-4,TRBD1
CASSAWRTDNSPLHF,TGTGCCAGCAGTGCCTGGAGGACAGATAATTCACCCCTCCACTTT,.,TRBJ1-6,TRBV2,.
CASSFDRQETQYF,TGTGCCAGCAGTTTCGACAGACAAGAGACCCAGTACTTC,.,TRBJ2-5,TRBV6-1,.
CASSQEVSRGYTF,TGCGCCAGCAGCCAAGAAGTTTCTCGTGGCTACACCTTC,.,TRBJ1-2,TRBV4-1,.
CASRAGSSNEQFF,TGTGCCAGCAGGGCAGGTTCTTCGAATGAGCAGTTCTTC,.,TRBJ2-1,TRBV5-4,.
CASSSNPGQGKAGELFF,TGTGCCAGCAGTTCAAATCCGGGACAGGGGAAGGCCGGGGAGCTGTTTTTT,.,TRBJ2-2,TRBV28,TRBD1
CASSSAGVNSPLHF,TGTGCCAGCAGTTCGGCAGGGGTAAATTCACCCCTCCACTTT,.,TRBJ1-6,TRBV27,.
CASNGVEGTEAFF,TGCGCCAGCAACGGGGTGGAGGGGACTGAAGCTTTCTTT,.,TRBJ1-1,TRBV10-2,.
CASSGHQGAEQFF,TGCGCCAGCAGTGGTCATCAGGGGGCCGAGCAGTTCTTC,.,TRBJ2-1,TRBV10-2,TRBD1
CASSYSGDRQTDTQYF,TGTGCCAGCAGTTACTCTGGCGACAGACAAACAGATACGCAGTATTTT,.,TRBJ2-3,TRBV6-6,.
CASSVDGATEAFF,TGTGCCAGCAGCGTAGATGGGGCCACTGAAGCTTTCTTT,.,TRBJ1-1,TRBV9,.
CASSLMAGLNSDTQYF,TGTGCCAGCAGCTTAATGGCGGGACTAAACTCAGATACGCAGTATTTT,many,TRBJ2-3,TRBV7-3,TRBD2
CASSLKQFDTQYF,TGTGCCAGCAGCTTGAAACAGTTCGATACGCAGTATTTT,once,TRBJ2-3,TRBV5-4,.
CASSVAQGGFSSYEQYF,TGTGCCAGCAGCGTGGCTCAGGGAGGGTTTAGCTCCTACGAGCAGTACTTC,.,TRBJ2-7,TRBV5-4,TRBD2
CASSVGGVYTDTQYF,TGTGCCAGCAGCGTAGGGGGGGTCTACACAGATACGCAGTATTTT,.,TRBJ2-3,TRBV9,.
CASSGAGRGSSLVEKLFF,TGTGCCAGCAGCGGAGCCGGCAGGGGAAGTTCTCTAGTTGAAAAACTGTTTTTT,.,TRBJ1-4,TRBV25-1,.
CASSRDSANTEAFF,TGTGCCAGCAGCAGGGACAGTGCAAACACTGAAGCTTTCTTT,.,TRBJ1-1,TRBV5-4,TRBD1
CASSARGQAINYGYTF,TGCGCCAGCAGTGCCCGAGGACAGGCTATCAACTATGGCTACACCTTC,.,TRBJ1-2,TRBV10-1,TRBD1
CASSYRDGLEAFF,TGTGCCAGCAGCTACAGGGACGGACTTGAAGCTTTCTTT,.,TRBJ1-1,TRBV7-2,.
CASSDSGRGTEAFF,TGTGCCAGCAGTGACTCCGGAAGGGGCACTGAAGCTTTCTTT,.,TRBJ1-1,TRBV25-1,.
CASKPFLIYGYTF,TGTGCCAGCAAACCCTTTCTTATCTATGGCTACACCTTC,.,TRBJ1-2,TRBV12-1,.
CASRYTGESTEAFF,TGTGCCAGCCGTTACACAGGGGAGAGCACTGAAGCTTTCTTT,.,TRBJ1-1,TRBV6-5,TRBD1
CASTMTAEQYF,TGTGCCAGCACCATGACCGCCGAGCAGTACTTC,.,TRBJ2-7,TRBV2,.
CASGTAQNNEQFF,TGCGCCAGCGGGACAGCACAAAACAATGAGCAGTTCTTC,.,TRBJ2-1,TRBV10-1,TRBD1
CASSPNSSGNTIYF,TGTGCCAGCTCACCAAACAGTTCTGGAAACACCATATATTTT,few,TRBJ1-3,TRBV18,.
CASSLALTGTGSQETQYF,TGCGCCAGCAGCTTGGCCCTCACCGGGACAGGCTCACAAGAGACCCAGTACTTC,.,TRBJ2-5,TRBV5-1,TRBD1
CASRLTHGSPLHF,TGTGCCAGCAGACTTACACATGGTTCACCCCTCCACTTT,.,TRBJ1-6,TRBV27,.
CATSRERPGQGGKNEQYF,TGTGCCACCAGCAGAGAGCGCCCGGGACAGGGTGGGAAAAACGAGCAGTACTTC,.,TRBJ2-7,TRBV15,TRBD1
CASSPLLASKNIQYF,TGTGCCAGCAGTCCTTTGTTAGCAAGTAAAAACATTCAGTACTTC,.,TRBJ2-4,TRBV6-5,.
CASSSRDREDSPLHF,TGTGCCAGCAGTTCCCGGGACAGGGAGGATTCACCCCTCCACTTT,few,TRBJ1-6,TRBV27,TRBD1
CASSGGTDSSGLMNTEAFF,TGTGCCAGCAGTGGAGGCACCGACAGCTCGGGGCTTATGAACACTGAAGCTTTCTTT,.,TRBJ1-1,TRBV2,.
CASSRGQGPANYGYTF,TGTGCCAGCAGCCGGGGACAGGGACCTGCTAACTATGGCTACACCTTC,.,TRBJ1-2,TRBV27,TRBD1
CASSSTDTQYF,TGCGCCAGCAGTTCCACAGATACGCAGTATTTT,.,TRBJ2-3,TRBV10-1,.
CASSLALAGGTDTQYF,TGTGCCAGCAGCTTAGCCCTAGCGGGAGGAACAGATACGCAGTATTTT,.,TRBJ2-3,TRBV11-2,TRBD2
CASSTPQASGNTIYF,TGTGCCAGTAGTACACCGCAAGCCTCTGGAAACACCATATATTTT,few,TRBJ1-3,TRBV19,.
CASSLVVVGTGTEAFF,TGTGCCAGCAGCTTAGTAGTTGTGGGGACAGGCACTGAAGCTTTCTTT,.,TRBJ1-1,TRBV7-2,TRBD1
CAWSVVSYEQYF,TGTGCCTGGAGTGTAGTGTCCTACGAGCAGTACTTC,.,TRBJ2-7,TRBV30,.
CASSPSAGTNYGYTF,TGCGCCAGCAGCCCCTCTGCGGGCACTAACTATGGCTACACCTTC,few,TRBJ1-2,TRBV5-1,.